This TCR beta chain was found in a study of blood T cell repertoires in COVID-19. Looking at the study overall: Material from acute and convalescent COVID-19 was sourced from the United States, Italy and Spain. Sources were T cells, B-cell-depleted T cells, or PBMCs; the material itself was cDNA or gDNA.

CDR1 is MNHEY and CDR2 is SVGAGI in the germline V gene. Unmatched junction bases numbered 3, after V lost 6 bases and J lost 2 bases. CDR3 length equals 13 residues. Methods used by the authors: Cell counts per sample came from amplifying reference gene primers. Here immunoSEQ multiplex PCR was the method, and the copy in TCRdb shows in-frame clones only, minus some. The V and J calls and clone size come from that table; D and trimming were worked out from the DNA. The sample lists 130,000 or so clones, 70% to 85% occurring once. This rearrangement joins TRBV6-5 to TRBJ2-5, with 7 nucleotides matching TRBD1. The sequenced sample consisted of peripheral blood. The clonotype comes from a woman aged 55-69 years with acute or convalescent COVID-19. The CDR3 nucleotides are TGTGCCAGCAGGGACAGGCGTCAAGAGACCCAGTACTTC. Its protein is CASRDRRQETQYF.